The 19 T cell receptor beta chains reported below all come from one sample, sequenced in a study of T-cell reconstitution after alpha-beta-depleted transplantation in children. Using unique molecular identifiers, the investigators prepared the TCRbeta library. TCRdb used MiXCR to reprocess the PCR reads, holding one entry per CDR3 protein. The table records approximately 1,000,000 distinct CDR3 sequences, about 26% of them present only once. Specimen: PBMCs, mostly from graft donor cells, collected 360 days after TCRalphabeta/CD19-depleted stem cell transplant. The receptors stem from a boy less than two years old who had a stem cell transplant for SCID, so the T cells may come from the graft donor.

The chain links TRBV12-3 or TRBV12-4 to TRBJ2-2; 10 bases agree with TRBD1. J was trimmed by 5 bases and V by 5 bases; bases with no gene match: 8. This CDR3 has 16 amino acids. The CDR3 protein is CASSLTGTGETGELFF. The CDR3 region has the DNA TGTGCCAGCAGTCTCACCGGGACAGGGGAAACCGGGGAGCTGTTTTTT.

V is TRBV29-1 and J is TRBJ1-1, with TRBD1 matching over 7 bases. The CDR3 has 14 residues. The germline gives CDR1 SQVTM, CDR2 ANQGSEA. After removal of 5 bases from V and 7 bases from J, the junction contained 13 bases not matched to a gene. This CDR3 reads CSVWTGRARFEAFF. The CDR3 DNA follows: TGCAGCGTTTGGACAGGTCGAGCCAGATTTGAAGCTTTCTTT. Supplemented by reference TRBV29-1 and TRBJ1-1, the full variable domain reads SAVISQKPSRDICQRGTSLTIQCQVDSQVTMMFWYRQQPGQSLTLIATANQGSEATYESGFVIDKFPISRPNLTFSTLTVSNMSPEDSSIYLCSVWTGRARFEAFFGQGTRLTVV.

This clonotype was detected only once. The rearrangement uses TRBV18 and TRBJ2-5, with no clear D. Germline CDR1 reads KGHSH; CDR2 reads LQKENI. Trimming shortened V by 1 base and J by 5 bases, and 11 bases separated the two germline ends. The CDR3 is made up of 14 amino acids. This CDR3 is CASSPRVTRETQYF. In DNA, the CDR3 is TGTGCCAGCTCACCACGCGTCACGCGGGAGACCCAGTACTTC.

This clonotype was seen many times. In DNA, the CDR3 is TGTGCCAGCAGCCCTGCCCTCAGCGGGGGTGGCGCAGATACGCAGTATTTT. This gives the protein CASSPALSGGGADTQYF. The rearrangement links TRBV4-2 to TRBJ2-3; 8 positions match TRBD2. The trim removed 4 bases at V and 4 bases at J, leaving 13 bases unmatched. Germline V gene lookup returns CDR1 LGHNA and CDR2 YNFKEQ. The CDR3 runs to 17 residues.

The genes are TRBV2 and TRBJ2-2; 12 nucleotides line up with TRBD1. The CDR3 has 17 residues. After removal of 5 bases from V and 7 bases from J, the junction contained 11 bases not matched to a gene. The germline gives CDR1 SNHLY, CDR2 FYNNEI. For the CDR3, the DNA is TGTGCCAGCAGTCGAACCGGGACAGGGGGCGGTGGCGGGGAGCTGTTTTTT. Protein product: CASSRTGTGGGGGELFF.

This CDR3 is CASSYSPGHNEQFF. The DNA of the CDR3 is TGTGCCAGCAGTTATAGCCCAGGCCACAATGAGCAGTTCTTC. This chain connects TRBV6-5 to TRBJ2-1; D gene uncertain. This CDR3 is 14 amino acids long. The V end was cut by 3 bases, the J end by 5 bases, with 11 bases between. CDR1 and CDR2 from the germline V gene are MNHEY and SVGAGI.

With respect to this clonotype: The junction departs from germline at one end; a sequencing error may be responsible. The V and J genes are TRBV4-1 and TRBJ2-1; tentative D call: TRBD2 (7 bases). CDR1 and CDR2 (germline): MGHRA, YSYEKL. The CDR3 consists of 15 residues. This chain's CDR3 is CAGRGRGALANEQFF. Here the CDR3 DNA reads TGCGCCGGCAGGGGACGGGGGGCCCTCGCCAATGAGCAGTTCTTC.

This chain uses TRBV20-1 with TRBJ2-3; TRBD1 matches at 7 bases. CDR1 and CDR2 (germline): DFQATT, SNEGSKA (reference sequence). The CDR3 extends over 13 amino acids. The J segment lost 4 bases and the V segment lost 4 bases, leaving 5 bases of the junction unmatched. This CDR3 is CSAIGTASDTQYF. CDR3 in DNA: TGCAGTGCTATCGGGACAGCATCAGATACGCAGTATTTT.

The chain employs TRBV4-1 and TRBJ2-3; D tentatively fits TRBD1 or TRBD2 (6 bases each). This CDR3 spans 13 amino acids. V lost 0 bases to trimming and J lost 14 bases, with 15 bases between them. CDR1 and CDR2 from the germline V gene are MGHRA and YSYEKL. The CDR3 DNA is TGCGCCAGCAGCCAAGAGGTGGGGGGCCGACTGTATTTT. This gives the protein CASSQEVGGRLYF.

The V gene is TRBV15, the J gene TRBJ1-2; D unresolved. This CDR3 has 13 residues. Trimming cost V 1 base and J 5 bases, with 8 bases left between them. Germline V gene lookup returns CDR1 LNHNV and CDR2 YYDKDF (reference sequence). In DNA form, the CDR3 reads TGTGCCACCAGCAGAGGAGAGGATTATGGCTACACCTTC. It specifies CATSRGEDYGYTF.

The chain has TRBV12-3 or TRBV12-4 and TRBJ2-4; perhaps TRBD1 as D (5 bases). With 1 base removed from V and 8 bases from J, the gap between germline ends came to 12 bases. The CDR3 is 14 residues long. CDR3 in amino acids: CASSLVQGGDIQYF. DNA for the CDR3: TGTGCCAGCAGTTTAGTCCAGGGTGGAGACATTCAGTACTTC.

The chain couples TRBV20-1 to TRBJ1-1; 7 bases agree with TRBD1. CDR3 length: 14 amino acids. J lost 6 bases, V lost 3 bases, and 10 bases had no gene match. Germline CDR1 DFQATT, CDR2 SNEGSKA (reference sequence). The CDR3 loop is CSASLGQGVSEAFF. CDR3 in DNA: TGCAGTGCTAGTTTAGGGCAGGGGGTCTCTGAAGCTTTCTTT.

This chain links TRBV20-1 with TRBJ1-5, with D unclear. Per germline, CDR1 DFQATT and CDR2 SNEGSKA (reference sequence). Deletions cut 3 bases from V and 5 bases from J, with 14 bases between. This CDR3 is built from 14 residues. CDR3 amino acids: CSASPPGRYQPQHF. As DNA, the CDR3 is TGCAGTGCTAGCCCGCCGGGTCGATATCAGCCCCAGCATTTT.

This clonotype turned up a few times. The chain carries TRBV20-1 and TRBJ2-5; 8 bases line up with TRBD2. The germline CDR1 and CDR2 sequences are DFQATT and SNEGSKA (reference sequence). The CDR3 spans 12 residues. V lost 3 bases to trimming and J lost 9 bases; unmatched junction nucleotides: 6. In DNA form, the CDR3 reads TGCAGTGCTAGGGCTAGCGGGCGGGCCCAGTACTTC. This sequence encodes CSARASGRAQYF.

This clonotype was picked up a small number of times. The CDR3 DNA follows: TGTGCCAGCAGTTACGTGAACCCCAATGAGCAGTTCTTC. Its protein product is CASSYVNPNEQFF. The J gene is TRBJ2-1, the V gene TRBV6-2 or TRBV6-3, with D uncertain. The CDR3 consists of 13 residues. Per germline, CDR1 MNHEY and CDR2 SVGEGT. The V end was cut by 2 bases, the J end by 6 bases, with 8 bases between.

This clonotype was found many times. J is TRBJ2-2 and V is TRBV5-1, with 12 bases matching TRBD2. Germline trimming cut 1 base from V and 0 bases from J; bases unmatched to any gene: 1. The CDR3 covers 17 residues. Germline V gives CDR1 SGHRS, CDR2 YFSETQ. CDR3 region: CASSLRLAGANTGELFF. DNA for the CDR3: TGCGCCAGCAGCTTGCGACTAGCGGGGGCGAACACCGGGGAGCTGTTTTTT.

The chain joins TRBV12-3 or TRBV12-4 to TRBJ1-1, with D possibly TRBD1 on 5 matching bases. V was pared by 6 bases and J by 4 bases, with 12 bases between. There are 13 residues in the CDR3. CDR3 residues: CASRGGRGTEAFF. The DNA of the CDR3 is TGTGCCAGCAGGGGGGGAAGAGGCACTGAAGCTTTCTTT.

The CDR3 coding sequence is TGTGCCAGCAAGGTGGTCCGGGGATACAATGAGCAGTTCTTC. Translation: CASKVVRGYNEQFF. V gene TRBV6-1 combines with J gene TRBJ2-1; D may be TRBD2 (5 bases). The CDR3 totals 14 residues. Trimming left V 7 bases short and J 4 bases short, with 14 bases between. In germline, CDR1 is MNHNS, CDR2 SASEGT.

This clonotype was detected only a few times. V gene TRBV12-3 or TRBV12-4 combines with J gene TRBJ2-1; possible D gene TRBD1, 5 bases. Deletions cut 6 bases from V and 7 bases from J, with 19 bases between. The CDR3 contains 15 residues. In nucleotides, the CDR3 is TGTGCCAGCAGCCCACAGGTTTTGACAACAAATGAGCAGTTCTTC. Translating gives CASSPQVLTTNEQFF.